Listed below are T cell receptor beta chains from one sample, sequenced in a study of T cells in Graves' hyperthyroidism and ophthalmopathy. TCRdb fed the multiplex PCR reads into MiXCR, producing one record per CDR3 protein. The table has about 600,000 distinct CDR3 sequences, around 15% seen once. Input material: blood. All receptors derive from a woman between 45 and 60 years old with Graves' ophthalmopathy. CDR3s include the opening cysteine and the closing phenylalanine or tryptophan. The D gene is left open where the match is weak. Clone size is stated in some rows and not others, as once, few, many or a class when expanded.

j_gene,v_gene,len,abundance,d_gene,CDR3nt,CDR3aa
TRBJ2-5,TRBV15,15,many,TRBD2,TGTGCCACCAGCAGAGATCGGGGACTAGGAGAGACCCAGTACTTC,CATSRDRGLGETQYF
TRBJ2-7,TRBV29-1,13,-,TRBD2,TGCAGCGTTGAAGCTGGGGGGGTGGGGGAGCAGTACTTC,CSVEAGGVGEQYF
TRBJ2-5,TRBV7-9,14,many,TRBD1,TGTGCCAGCAGCGCCGGACAGGTTTTGGAGACCCAGTACTTC,CASSAGQVLETQYF
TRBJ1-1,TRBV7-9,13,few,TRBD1,TGTGCCAGCTCGACAGGGGTGATTGATGAAGCTTTCTTT,CASSTGVIDEAFF
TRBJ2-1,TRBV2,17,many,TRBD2,TGTGCCAGCAGTGATTTTGGGACTAGCGGGATAGGGAATGAGCAGTTCTTC,CASSDFGTSGIGNEQFF
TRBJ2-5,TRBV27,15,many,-,TGTGCCAGCAGTTTATTTATAGAGGGGCAGGAGACCCAGTACTTC,CASSLFIEGQETQYF
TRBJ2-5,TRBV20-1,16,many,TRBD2,TGCAGTGCTTCAAGCGGGAGGGTGTTTGGGCAAGAGACCCAGTACTTC,CSASSGRVFGQETQYF
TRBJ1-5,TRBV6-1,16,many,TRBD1,TGTGCCAGCAGTGAAGCATCCGGGACAGGGACTCAGCCCCAGCATTTT,CASSEASGTGTQPQHF
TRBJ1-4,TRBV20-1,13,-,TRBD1,TGCAGTGCCTGGGACAGGGTTAATGAAAAACTGTTTTTT,CSAWDRVNEKLFF
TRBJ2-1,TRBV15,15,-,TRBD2,TGTGCCACCAGCAAATGGCGGGAGGGCCAGAATGAGCAGTTCTTC,CATSKWREGQNEQFF
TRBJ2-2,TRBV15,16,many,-,TGTGCCACCAGCAGATGGACCCTTGAGAACACCGGGGAGCTGTTTTTT,CATSRWTLENTGELFF
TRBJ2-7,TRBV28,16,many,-,TGTGCCAGCAGGCCTACCGGGACCATCCCGGCCTACGAGCAGTACTTC,CASRPTGTIPAYEQYF
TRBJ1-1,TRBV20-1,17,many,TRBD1,TGCAGTGCCCCTCTCTGGGGGGCCCAGGGGGTGAACACTGAAGCTTTCTTT,CSAPLWGAQGVNTEAFF
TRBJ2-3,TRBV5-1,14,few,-,TGCGCCAGCAGCTTGGAGCGAAGGGCAGATACGCAGTATTTT,CASSLERRADTQYF
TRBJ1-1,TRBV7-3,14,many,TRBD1,TGTGCCAGCAGCCTCGGACAGGGGAGGTCCGTGGCTTTCTTT,CASSLGQGRSVAFF
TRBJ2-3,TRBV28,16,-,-,TGTGCCAGCAATCCCAAGGTCGTACCGAACACAGATACGCAGTATTTT,CASNPKVVPNTDTQYF
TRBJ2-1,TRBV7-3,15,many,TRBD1,TGTGCCAGCAGCCAAGACAGGGGCGGGTACAATGAGCAGTTCTTC,CASSQDRGGYNEQFF
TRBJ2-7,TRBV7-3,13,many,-,TGTGCCAGCAGCTTAACGTTGGGGTTCGAGCAGTACTTC,CASSLTLGFEQYF
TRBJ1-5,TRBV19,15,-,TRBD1,TGTGCCAGTAAAATCGGGCAGGGGGCTTATCAGCCCCAGCATTTT,CASKIGQGAYQPQHF
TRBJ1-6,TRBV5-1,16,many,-,TGCGCCAGCAGCTTGGGGGGCCAGGGCACTGATTCACCCCTCCACTTT,CASSLGGQGTDSPLHF
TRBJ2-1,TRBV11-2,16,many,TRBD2,TGTGCCAGCAGCTTTCCTCTAGCGGGAGGTATTAGTGAGCAGTTCTTC,CASSFPLAGGISEQFF
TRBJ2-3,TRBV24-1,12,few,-,TGTGCCACCAGTGAGAAAACAGATACGCAGTATTTT,CATSEKTDTQYF
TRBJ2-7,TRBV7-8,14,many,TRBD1,TGTGCCAGCGGCCTCACAGACAGGGCCTACGAGCAGTACTTC,CASGLTDRAYEQYF
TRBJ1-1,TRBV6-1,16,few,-,TGTGCCAGCAGTGAAGATATCCTTGGCCTCGACGTTGAAGCTTTCTTT,CASSEDILGLDVEAFF
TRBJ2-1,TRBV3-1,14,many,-,TGTGCCAGCAGCCAAGGGGTCGGGGGCACTGAGCAGTTCTTC,CASSQGVGGTEQFF
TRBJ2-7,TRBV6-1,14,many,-,TGTGCCAGCAGTTCTACCCCGACCGACTACGAGCAGTACTTC,CASSSTPTDYEQYF
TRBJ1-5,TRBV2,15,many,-,TGTGCCAGCAGTGAAACCGGGGTTGGACTTGGGGCCCAGCATTTT,CASSETGVGLGAQHF
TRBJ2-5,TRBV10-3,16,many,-,TGTGCCATCAGTGAGTCCCTTGACAGGCTTGGGGAGACCCAGTACTTC,CAISESLDRLGETQYF
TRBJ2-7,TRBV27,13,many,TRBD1,TGTGCCAGCAGTTGGCAGGGGGCCGGGGAGCAGTACTTC,CASSWQGAGEQYF
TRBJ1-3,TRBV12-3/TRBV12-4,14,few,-,TGTGCCAGCAGTTTGGCGGCCCCCACTGACACCATATATTTT,CASSLAAPTDTIYF
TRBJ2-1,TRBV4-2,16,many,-,TGTGCCAGCAGCCAAGAGGGGCAGGTGAGGAGCAATGAGCAGTTCTTC,CASSQEGQVRSNEQFF
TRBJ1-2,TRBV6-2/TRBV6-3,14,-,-,TGTGCCAGCAAGGCGTCCGGGGGCAGGTATGGCTACACCTTC,CASKASGGRYGYTF
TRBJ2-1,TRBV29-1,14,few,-,TGCAGCGTTGAAGATACTGGAGCGTACAATGGGCAGTTCTTC,CSVEDTGAYNGQFF
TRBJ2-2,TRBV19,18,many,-,TGTGCCAGTAGTATTAGAGCGCACACCTTAGCGAACACCGGGGAGCTGTTTTTT,CASSIRAHTLANTGELFF
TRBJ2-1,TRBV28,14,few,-,TGTGCCAGCAGTTCTGGGACTTTCTACAATGAGCAGTTCTTC,CASSSGTFYNEQFF
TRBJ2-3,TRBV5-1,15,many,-,TGCGCCAGCAGCTTGGTTAACAGGATCACAGATACGCAGTATTTT,CASSLVNRITDTQYF
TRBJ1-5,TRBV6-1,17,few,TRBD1,TGTGCCAGCAGCACTGTAGTGGGGACAGATAGCAATCAGCCCCAGCATTTT,CASSTVVGTDSNQPQHF
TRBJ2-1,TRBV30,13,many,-,TGTGCCTGGACCCAGGACAGATACAATGAGCAGTTCTTC,CAWTQDRYNEQFF
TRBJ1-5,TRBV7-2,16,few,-,TGTGCCAGCAGTACAGGGAGTTTAGAATGGAATCAGCCCCAGCATTTT,CASSTGSLEWNQPQHF
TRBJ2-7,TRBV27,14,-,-,TGTGCCAGCAGTTTATCGATATGGGCCTACGAGCAGTACTTC,CASSLSIWAYEQYF
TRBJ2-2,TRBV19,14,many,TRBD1,TGTGCCAGCCGTGACAGGGTCGCCACCGGGGAGCTGTTTTTT,CASRDRVATGELFF
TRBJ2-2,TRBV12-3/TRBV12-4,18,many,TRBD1,TGTGCCAGCAGAAAACCAGGACTAGGGACAGGGAGAACCGGGGAGCTGTTTTTT,CASRKPGLGTGRTGELFF
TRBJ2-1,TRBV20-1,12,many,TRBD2,TGCAGTGCTAGACGACTAGCCGGAGAGCAGTTCTTC,CSARRLAGEQFF
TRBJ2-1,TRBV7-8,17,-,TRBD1,TGTGCCAGCAGCCCCGAACCGGGACAGAGCTCCTACAATGAGCAGTTCTTC,CASSPEPGQSSYNEQFF
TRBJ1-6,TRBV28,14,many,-,TGTGCCAGCAGTTCCCAGTTGTTCGATTCACCCCTCCACTTT,CASSSQLFDSPLHF